The rows below give T cell receptor beta chains drawn from one sample of a study of immune evolution from preneoplasia to lung adenocarcinoma. TCRdb's table, derived via immunoSEQ multiplex PCR, lists solely in-frame clones and lacks some. The top ten clones hold roughly 4.5% of a sample with more than 7,500 clones, around four fifths of them seen once. Sequencing used FFPE minimally invasive lung adenocarcinoma tissue. Source of these receptors: a person aged 70 to 80 with lung adenocarcinoma. Some clones in this sample may be carry-over from other donors' samples. Each CDR3 is given with its conserved first and last residue. The D gene is left open where the match is weak. Clone size is shown for a subset of rows, as once, few, many or a class of expanded clone.

clone size	J gene	V gene	D gene	CDR3 protein	CDR3 DNA
NA	TRBJ2-3	TRBV5-1	NA	CASSLAEGRKGDTQYF	TGCGCCAGCAGCTTGGCAGAGGGGAGGAAAGGAGATACGCAGTATTTT
once	TRBJ1-4	TRBV9	NA	CASSVEAGAPLGVEKLFF	TGTGCCAGCAGCGTAGAAGCCGGGGCCCCGCTGGGCGTTGAAAAACTGTTTTTT
NA	TRBJ1-5	TRBV28	NA	CASSSSTGRVEPQHF	TGTGCCAGCAGTTCCAGCACGGGGCGAGTAGAGCCCCAGCATTTT
NA	TRBJ1-2	TRBV29-1	NA	CSSWDSFNLNYGYTF	TGCAGCTCCTGGGACTCTTTTAATTTGAACTATGGCTACACCTTC
NA	TRBJ2-2	TRBV5-1	TRBD1	CASGPGGIAGELFF	TGCGCCAGCGGCCCAGGGGGAATAGCCGGGGAGCTGTTTTTT
NA	TRBJ2-2	TRBV7-9	NA	CASSPRPGGELFF	TGTGCCAGCAGCCCCCGCCCGGGCGGGGAGCTGTTTTTT
NA	TRBJ2-3	TRBV5-6	NA	CASSSTGLSQDTQYF	TGTGCCAGCAGCTCGACAGGTTTAAGCCAAGATACGCAGTATTTT
NA	TRBJ1-5	TRBV30	TRBD1	CAWAPTGVQPQHF	TGTGCCTGGGCTCCGACAGGGGTTCAGCCCCAGCATTTT
NA	TRBJ1-6	TRBV14	NA	CASSQANTPLHF	TGTGCCAGCAGCCAAGCAAATACACCCCTCCACTTT
NA	TRBJ1-1	TRBV19	NA	CATRKGGAGTEAFF	TGTGCCACCCGAAAAGGGGGAGCGGGGACTGAAGCTTTCTTT
NA	TRBJ1-2	TRBV29-1	NA	CSVGPTEGEEGYTF	TGCAGCGTTGGACCGACGGAGGGGGAGGAAGGCTACACCTTC
NA	TRBJ1-2	TRBV9	TRBD1	CASSPSTGANYGYTF	TGTGCCAGCAGCCCATCGACAGGGGCGAACTATGGCTACACCTTC
once	TRBJ2-5	TRBV2	NA	CASVLETQYF	TGTGCCAGCGTTTTGGAGACCCAGTACTTC
NA	TRBJ1-1	TRBV30	NA	CAWSVQRGWAFF	TGTGCCTGGAGTGTACAACGGGGCTGGGCTTTCTTT
NA	TRBJ2-6	TRBV9	NA	CASSPVRDILSGANVLTF	TGTGCCAGCAGTCCGGTCCGGGACATACTCTCTGGGGCCAACGTCCTGACTTTC
few	TRBJ2-1	TRBV7-9	NA	CASSPLPLRVFNEQFF	TGTGCCAGCAGCCCACTACCGCTCAGGGTTTTCAATGAGCAGTTCTTC
NA	TRBJ2-3	TRBV14	TRBD2	CASSLREWGDTQYF	TGTGCCAGCAGCCTGCGGGAGTGGGGAGATACGCAGTATTTT
NA	TRBJ2-2	TRBV30	TRBD2	CAWSVYAGVLGELFF	TGTGCCTGGAGTGTTTACGCGGGAGTTCTCGGGGAGCTGTTTTTT
NA	TRBJ1-3	TRBV9	NA	CASRSQGSSSGNTIYF	TGTGCCAGCAGATCCCAGGGGTCTTCATCTGGAAACACCATATATTTT
NA	TRBJ2-3	TRBV5-1	TRBD1	CASSRQGRDTQYF	TGCGCCAGCAGCCGACAGGGTCGGGATACGCAGTATTTT
NA	TRBJ2-5	TRBV7-3	NA	CASSNGGSQETQYF	TGTGCCAGCAGCAATGGGGGGTCCCAAGAGACCCAGTACTTC
NA	TRBJ1-2	TRBV28	NA	CASSLMLNYGYTF	TGTGCCAGCAGTTTAATGCTTAACTATGGCTACACCTTC
NA	TRBJ2-1	TRBV7-9	NA	CASNKRGDEQFF	TGTGCCAGCAACAAGCGAGGGGATGAGCAGTTCTTC
NA	TRBJ2-7	TRBV6-1	NA	CASSTGLFYEQYF	TGTGCCAGCAGTACAGGGCTCTTTTACGAGCAGTACTTC
NA	TRBJ2-5	TRBV9	NA	CASSKRGGTETQYF	TGTGCCAGCAGCAAAAGGGGGGGAACAGAGACCCAGTACTTC
NA	TRBJ1-1	TRBV9	NA	CASSVGEKKDTEAFF	TGTGCCAGCAGCGTAGGAGAAAAAAAGGATACTGAAGCTTTCTTT
NA	TRBJ1-5	TRBV28	NA	CASSSNWLQHF	TGTGCCAGCAGTTCTAACTGGCTCCAGCATTTT
NA	TRBJ2-3	TRBV5-6	NA	CASSLAGLGDTQYF	TGTGCCAGCAGCTTGGCCGGTCTCGGGGATACGCAGTATTTT
NA	TRBJ2-7	TRBV1	NA	CTSSQWARGTGYAYEQYF	NA
few	TRBJ1-1	TRBV13	NA	CASSRDRSAEAFF	TGTGCCAGCAGCCGTGACAGGTCCGCTGAAGCTTTCTTT
NA	TRBJ2-7	TRBV29-1	NA	CSVGGGGYEQYF	TGCAGCGTTGGGGGTGGGGGATACGAGCAGTACTTC
once	TRBJ1-5	TRBV2	NA	CASSEWAAGNQPQHF	TGTGCCAGCAGTGAATGGGCAGCGGGCAATCAGCCCCAGCATTTT
NA	TRBJ2-5	TRBV6-7	NA	CARTRQVRWETQYF	TGTGCCAGAACGCGACAGGTTCGCTGGGAGACCCAGTACTTC
once	TRBJ1-4	TRBV5-5	NA	CASSPTPTNEKLFF	TGTGCCAGCAGCCCCACCCCAACTAATGAAAAACTGTTTTTT
NA	TRBJ1-1	TRBV4-2	NA	CASSQDSRGTTEAFF	TGTGCCAGCAGCCAAGATTCCCGGGGGACCACTGAAGCTTTCTTT
once	TRBJ1-5	TRBV4-1	NA	CASSQGWSNQPQHF	TGCGCCAGCAGCCAAGGTTGGAGCAATCAGCCCCAGCATTTT
NA	TRBJ2-1	TRBV29-1	NA	CSTQADTYNEQFF	TGCAGCACTCAAGCGGATACCTACAATGAGCAGTTCTTC
NA	TRBJ2-4	TRBV4-1	NA	CASSRTTGLAKNIQYF	TGCGCCAGCAGCCGAACGACAGGACTAGCCAAAAACATTCAGTACTTC
NA	TRBJ1-5	TRBV28	NA	CASSFSTGLHSNQPQHF	TGTGCCAGCAGTTTCTCCACAGGGCTCCATAGCAATCAGCCCCAGCATTTT
NA	TRBJ1-1	TRBV30	TRBD1	CAWSVLPGGEAFF	TGTGCCTGGAGTGTACTTCCAGGGGGCGAAGCTTTCTTT
NA	TRBJ1-1	TRBV28	NA	CASSLRGVEAFF	TGTGCCAGCAGTTTACGAGGGGTGGAAGCTTTCTTT
once	TRBJ1-6	TRBV5-1	TRBD1	CASSLAGGSSYNSPLHF	TGCGCCAGCAGCTTGGCAGGGGGAAGCTCCTATAATTCACCCCTCCACTTT
NA	TRBJ1-2	TRBV7-9	TRBD1	CASSLKSLGQRGSGYTF	TGTGCCAGCAGCTTAAAGTCCTTGGGACAGAGGGGTTCTGGCTACACCTTC
NA	TRBJ2-3	TRBV2	TRBD2	CARGTSGLDTQYF	TGTGCCAGGGGGACTAGCGGGTTAGATACGCAGTATTTT
NA	TRBJ1-2	TRBV28	TRBD1	CASRRQGAPYYTF	TGTGCCAGCAGAAGGCAGGGGGCTCCCTACTACACCTTC
NA	TRBJ1-1	TRBV7-8	NA	CASSFPGPGTEAFF	TGTGCCAGCAGCTTCCCGGGCCCGGGAACTGAAGCTTTCTTT
NA	TRBJ1-5	TRBV19	NA	CASSDGQMNNQPQHF	TGTGCCAGTAGTGATGGACAGATGAACAATCAGCCCCAGCATTTT
NA	TRBJ1-1	TRBV7-6	TRBD1	CASSTRQGFKTEAFF	TGTGCCAGCAGCACCAGACAGGGTTTTAAGACTGAAGCTTTCTTT
NA	TRBJ2-1	TRBV5-8	TRBD1	CASSLRTGGYNEQFF	TGTGCCAGCAGCTTGCGAACAGGGGGCTACAATGAGCAGTTCTTC
few	TRBJ1-1	TRBV29-1	NA	CSVVGRATEAFF	TGCAGCGTTGTGGGGCGGGCCACTGAAGCTTTCTTT
NA	TRBJ1-2	TRBV5-6	TRBD1	CASSSTGVRGYTF	TGTGCCAGCAGCTCAACAGGGGTGCGTGGCTACACCTTC
NA	TRBJ2-7	TRBV2	NA	CASSTSWQDEQYF	TGTGCCAGCAGTACTTCCTGGCAGGACGAGCAGTACTTC
once	TRBJ2-5	TRBV6-6	NA	CASSKGYQETQYF	TGTGCCAGCAGTAAGGGGTACCAAGAGACCCAGTACTTC
NA	TRBJ1-6	TRBV27	NA	CASSLLSRGNSPLHF	TGTGCCAGCAGTTTATTAAGCAGGGGTAATTCACCCCTCCACTTT
NA	TRBJ1-2	TRBV28	NA	CASSSQGSGYTF	TGTGCCAGCAGTTCGCAGGGGTCTGGCTACACCTTC
once	TRBJ2-1	TRBV29-1	TRBD2	CSVKSGRANNEQFF	TGCAGCGTCAAAAGCGGGAGGGCGAACAATGAGCAGTTCTTC
once	TRBJ2-7	TRBV4-1	NA	CASSQEGTVSSYEQYF	TGCGCCAGCAGCCAAGAAGGTACGGTATCATCCTACGAGCAGTACTTC